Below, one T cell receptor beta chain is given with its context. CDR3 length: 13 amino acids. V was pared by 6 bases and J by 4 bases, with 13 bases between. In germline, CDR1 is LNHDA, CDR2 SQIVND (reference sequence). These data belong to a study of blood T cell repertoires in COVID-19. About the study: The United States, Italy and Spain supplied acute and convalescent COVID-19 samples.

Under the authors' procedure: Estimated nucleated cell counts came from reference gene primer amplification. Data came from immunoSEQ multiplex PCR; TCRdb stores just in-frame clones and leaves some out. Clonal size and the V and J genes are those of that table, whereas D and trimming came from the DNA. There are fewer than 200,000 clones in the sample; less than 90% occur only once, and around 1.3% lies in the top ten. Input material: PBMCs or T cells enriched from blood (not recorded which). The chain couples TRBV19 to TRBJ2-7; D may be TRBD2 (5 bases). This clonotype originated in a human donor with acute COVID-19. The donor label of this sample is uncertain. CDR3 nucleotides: TGTGCCAGTAGCCCGGGTCCGGGGTACGAGCAGTACTTC. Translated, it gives CASSPGPGYEQYF.